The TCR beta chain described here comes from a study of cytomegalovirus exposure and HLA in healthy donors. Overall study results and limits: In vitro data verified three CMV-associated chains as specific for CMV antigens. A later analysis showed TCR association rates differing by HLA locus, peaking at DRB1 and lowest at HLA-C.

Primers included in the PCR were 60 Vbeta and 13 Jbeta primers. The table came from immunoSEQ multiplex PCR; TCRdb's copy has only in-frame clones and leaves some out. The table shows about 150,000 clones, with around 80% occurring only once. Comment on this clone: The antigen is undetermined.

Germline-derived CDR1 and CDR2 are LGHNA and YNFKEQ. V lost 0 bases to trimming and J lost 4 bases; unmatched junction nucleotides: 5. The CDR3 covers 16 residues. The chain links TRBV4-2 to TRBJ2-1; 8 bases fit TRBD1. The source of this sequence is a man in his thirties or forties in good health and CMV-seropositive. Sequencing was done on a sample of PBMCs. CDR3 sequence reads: CASSQDGTGLYNEQFF. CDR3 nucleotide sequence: TGTGCCAGCAGCCAAGACGGGACAGGATTATACAATGAGCAGTTCTTC.